This T cell receptor beta chain was documented in a study of cytomegalovirus exposure and HLA in healthy donors. On this clone itself: The antigen remains undetermined.

The CDR3 contains 15 residues. Germline V lookup: CDR1 LGHNA, CDR2 YSLEER. Trimming removed 0 bases at V and 4 bases at J, with 12 bases between. Study-level points and caveats: More clonal expansion characterized HLA-associated TCR beta chains than equally common others in a later analysis.

13 Jbeta primers and 60 Vbeta primers were used for the PCR. The assay was immunoSEQ multiplex PCR, and TCRdb's table has in-frame clones only and misses some. The sample includes 110,000 to 150,000 clones. The receptor was derived from a male donor in good health and CMV-seronegative. The genes are TRBV4-3 and TRBJ1-1, with D perhaps TRBD1 (5 bases). The sequenced sample consisted of PBMCs. Here the CDR3 reads CASSQDYGQSTEAFF. The CDR3 DNA sequence: TGCGCCAGCAGCCAAGATTATGGACAATCCACTGAAGCTTTCTTT.